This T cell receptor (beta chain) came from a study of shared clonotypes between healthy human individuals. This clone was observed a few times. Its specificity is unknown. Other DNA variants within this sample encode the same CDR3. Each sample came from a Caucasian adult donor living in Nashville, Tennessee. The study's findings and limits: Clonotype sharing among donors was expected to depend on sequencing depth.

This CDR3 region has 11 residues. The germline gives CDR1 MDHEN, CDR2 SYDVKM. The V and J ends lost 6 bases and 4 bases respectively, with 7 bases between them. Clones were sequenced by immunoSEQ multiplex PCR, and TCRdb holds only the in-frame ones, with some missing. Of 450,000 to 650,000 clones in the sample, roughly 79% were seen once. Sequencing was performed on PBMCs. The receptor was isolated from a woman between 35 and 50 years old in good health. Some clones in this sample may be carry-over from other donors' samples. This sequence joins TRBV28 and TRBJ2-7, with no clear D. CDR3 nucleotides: TGTGCCAGCAGCCGTGGGTACGAGCAGTACTTC. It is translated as CASSRGYEQYF.